This paragraph covers one TCR beta chain sequence. Per the original data handling: Estimates of nucleated cell counts were drawn from the amplification of reference gene primers. The protocol was immunoSEQ multiplex PCR, while the TCRdb copy is restricted to in-frame clones and leaves out a portion. The DNA gave D and trimming, while V, J and clone size come from that table. The table has some 76,000 clones, more than 75% seen once; the top ten hold approximately 5.3%. This entry is derived from a study of blood T cell repertoires in COVID-19. The wider study: Both acute and convalescent COVID-19 samples were obtained from the United States, Italy and Spain. Nucleic acid was either cDNA or gDNA, and it came from T cells, B-cell-depleted T cells, or PBMCs.

Trimming took 7 bases from V and 1 from J, leaving 11 bases between them. This CDR3 has 14 residues. The germline V gene encodes CDR1 ENHRY and CDR2 SYGVKD. The receptor's source is a human donor in a cohort sampled during active COVID-19. Sequenced input: peripheral blood. The chain has TRBV10-3 and TRBJ1-3; no firm D call. The CDR3 region is CAINTGESGNTIYF. The DNA for the CDR3 is TGTGCCATCAATACTGGAGAATCTGGAAACACCATATATTTT.